The present TCR beta chain was sequenced within a study of regulatory T cells in long-lasting Graves disease. Study-level results: Lower TCR diversity characterized persistent Graves' patients relative to newly diagnosed patients.

Building the TCR beta libraries relied on iRepertoire HTBI primers, and CDR3 regions underwent Arm-PCR. TCRdb redid the calling of the multiplex PCR reads with MiXCR, one entry per CDR3 protein. Of 500,000 or so distinct CDR3 sequences in the sample, around 16% were seen once. With regard to this clonotype: Its antigen is not identified.

The sample's time point: newly diagnosed GD, antithyroid drugs for less than 3 months. After RNA was extracted from PBMCs, the TCR library was made from it. The same data also went into a second study, on T cells in Graves' hyperthyroidism and ophthalmopathy.

This TCR derives from a woman between 40 and 65 years old with Graves disease. The starting material was peripheral blood mononuclear cells (PBMCs), obtained at new diagnosis, from a patient treated with antithyroid drugs.

CDR3 sequence (DNA): TGTGCCAGCAGCGTCGGGACAGCCTCCTACGAGCAGTACTTC. Protein sequence: CASSVGTASYEQYF. The J gene is TRBJ2-7, the V gene TRBV9; 7 bases agree with TRBD1. V shed 2 bases and J 0 bases; nucleotides not matched to a gene: 2. Germline loops: CDR1 SGDLS, CDR2 YYNGEE. CDR3 length: 14 amino acids.